The 32 T cell receptor beta chains given below trace back to one sample, sequenced in a study of early T cells in non-severe SARS-CoV-2 infection. TCRdb ran MiXCR on the 5' RACE reads and lists one entry per CDR3 protein. Of roughly 34,000 distinct CDR3 sequences listed, approximately 6.9% are singletons. The sequencing here drew on whole blood, taken at baseline. All receptors derive from an adult who was a healthcare worker with PCR-confirmed SARS-CoV-2 infection or an uninfected control (not recorded which).

The sample holds many counts of this clonotype. The chain uses TRBV3-1 and TRBJ2-7; D perhaps matches TRBD2 (6 bases). The CDR3 totals 15 residues. Germline CDR1 and CDR2: LGHDT and YNNKEL (reference sequence). The V and J ends lost 6 bases and 6 bases respectively, with 21 bases between them. CDR3 in amino acids: CASSRWTGLSLEQYF. For the CDR3, the DNA is TGTGCCAGCAGTCGTTGGACGGGACTTTCTCTCGAGCAGTACTTC.

There are many counts of this clonotype. This rearrangement joins TRBV7-9 to TRBJ1-4; 8 bases are shared with TRBD1. With 6 bases clipped from V and 8 bases from J, the junction kept 2 bases outside the gene matches. The germline V gene encodes CDR1 SEHNR and CDR2 FQNEAQ (reference sequence). The CDR3 loop spans 12 amino acids. The CDR3 reads CASRQGAEKLFF. The DNA for the CDR3 is TGTGCCAGCAGGCAGGGGGCAGAAAAACTGTTTTTT.

A remark on this clonotype: Germline is not matched at one junction end, which may reflect a read error. J is TRBJ2-3 and V is TRBV7-7; 7 nucleotides align to TRBD2. Looked up from germline, CDR1 is SSHAT and CDR2 is FNYEAQ (reference sequence). The CDR3 runs 14 residues. CDR3 coding DNA: TGTGCTAGCAGCTTAAGCGGGACTGCAGATACGCAGTATTTT. Protein product: CASSLSGTADTQYF.

The gene calls are TRBV28 and TRBJ2-3; TRBD1 might be the D (5 bases). Trimming removed 11 bases at V and 5 bases at J, with 11 bases between. The length of the CDR3 is 11 residues. Germline V gene lookup returns CDR1 MDHEN and CDR2 SYDVKM. CDR3 region: CAVSREDTQYF. The DNA for the CDR3 is TGTGCCGTCAGCAGGGAAGATACGCAGTATTTT.

This clonotype showed up just a few times. The chain has TRBV3-1 and TRBJ2-1; 7 nucleotides match TRBD1. CDR1 and CDR2 from the germline V gene are LGHDT and YNNKEL (reference sequence). CDR3 size: 15 residues. V lost 1 base to trimming and J lost 5 bases; unmatched junction nucleotides: 5. The CDR3 spells CASSQGRDRNNEQFF. DNA of the CDR3: TGTGCCAGCAGCCAAGGTAGGGACAGAAACAATGAGCAGTTCTTC.

This clonotype rates as medium-sized (0.01 to 0.1%). The genes are TRBV7-9 and TRBJ1-1; D may be TRBD1 (6 bases). The CDR3 spans 15 residues. Between the trimmed V and J ends, which lost 5 bases and 2 bases, there was a span of 15 bases. In germline, CDR1 is SEHNR, CDR2 FQNEAQ (reference sequence). The CDR3 loop reads CASSPGTSFNTEAFF. CDR3 nucleotide sequence: TGTGCCAGCAGCCCTGGGACATCTTTCAACACTGAAGCTTTCTTT. Based on the CDR3 plus reference TRBV7-9 and TRBJ1-1, the full variable domain is DTGVSQNPRHKITKRGQNVTFRCDPISEHNRLYWYRQTLGQGPEFLTYFQNEAQLEKSRLLSDRFSAERPKGSFSTLEIQRTEQGDSAMYLCASSPGTSFNTEAFFGQGTRLTVV.

The chain joins TRBV24-1 to TRBJ1-5; D might be TRBD1 (6 bases). Germline V gives CDR1 KGHDR, CDR2 SFDVKD. This CDR3 is 16 amino acids long. V was shortened by 0 bases and J by 7 bases, with 15 bases between the two germline ends. The CDR3 spells CATSDLPKQGWQPQHF. The CDR3 nucleotides are TGTGCCACCAGTGATTTGCCTAAACAGGGATGGCAGCCCCAGCATTTT.

This clonotype has only a few counts. In DNA form, the CDR3 reads TGTGCCAGTGGAACCTTAGCGGGAGGGGGAAAAAATGAGCAGTTCTTC. Protein product: CASGTLAGGGKNEQFF. The chain is built from TRBV19 and TRBJ2-1, with TRBD2 identical over 11 bases. This CDR3 spans 16 amino acids. CDR1 is LNHDA and CDR2 is SQIVND in the germline V gene (reference sequence). The V segment lost 8 bases and the J segment 7 bases; nucleotides outside the gene matches: 13.

The J gene is TRBJ2-5, the V gene TRBV7-8, with 9 bases aligning to TRBD1. The V gene end was trimmed by 5 bases and the J gene end by 2 bases; junction bases not matched to a gene: 9. Germline V gives CDR1 SGHVS, CDR2 FQNEAQ. The CDR3 runs to 16 residues. CDR3 nucleotide sequence: TGTGCCAGCAGCGAATATCCGGGACAGGGACAAGAGACCCAGTACTTC. Its translation is CASSEYPGQGQETQYF. The full variable domain, in which reference TRBV7-8 and TRBJ2-5 provide the parts outside the CDR3, is GAGVSQSPRYKVAKRGQDVALRCDPISGHVSLFWYQQALGQGPEFLTYFQNEAQLDKSGLPSDRFFAERPEGSVSTLKIQRTQQEDSAVYLCASSEYPGQGQETQYFGPGTRLLVL.

A few counts support this clonotype. The chain couples TRBV29-1 to TRBJ2-1; a weak D match, TRBD2 (6 bases). Germline V gene data show CDR1 as SQVTM and CDR2 as ANQGSEA. There are 10 residues in the CDR3. V was trimmed by 7 bases and J by 9 bases, leaving 10 bases between them. The CDR3 DNA reads as TGCAGCGGGGGGGTCGCTGAGCAGTTCTTC. This sequence encodes CSGGVAEQFF.

The CDR3 region has the DNA TGTGCCAGCAGTTCGGGAGGCAGGGGGCTAGGTGAAAAACTGTTTTTT. This codes for CASSSGGRGLGEKLFF. The gene calls are TRBV6-1 and TRBJ1-4; 8 bases match TRBD1. The CDR3 totals 16 residues. V was clipped by 5 bases and J by 7 bases; unmatched bases: 12. The V gene's germline CDR1 is MNHNS and CDR2 SASEGT.

The chain uses TRBV3-1 and TRBJ2-2; D not certain. The CDR3 sequence is 15 residues long. Germline loops: CDR1 LGHDT, CDR2 YNNKEL (reference sequence). V was pared by 2 bases and J by 5 bases, with 12 bases between. CDR3 DNA sequence: TGTGCCAGCAGCCAAAGAACGGGTAGGACCGGGGAGCTGTTTTTT. It specifies CASSQRTGRTGELFF.

The chain combines TRBV29-1 with TRBJ2-5; 8 bases align to TRBD2. CDR1 is SQVTM and CDR2 is ANQGSEA in the germline V gene. CDR3 length: 13 residues. Germline trimming cut 6 bases from V and 1 base from J; bases unmatched to any gene: 4. CDR3 sequence reads: CSVAGALQETQYF. CDR3 in DNA: TGCAGCGTAGCGGGGGCCCTCCAAGAGACCCAGTACTTC.

This clonotype was counted at least ten times. This sequence joins TRBV7-8 and TRBJ2-3, with 9 bases aligning to TRBD2. Looked up from germline, CDR1 is SGHVS and CDR2 is FQNEAQ. The V and J ends lost 5 bases and 0 bases, in that order; junction bases with no gene match: 6. The CDR3 is made up of 16 amino acids. The CDR3 reads CASSRRLAASTDTQYF. CDR3 bases: TGTGCCAGCAGCCGCCGACTAGCGGCTAGCACAGATACGCAGTATTTT. Full variable domain (rest looked up from reference TRBV7-8 and TRBJ2-3): GAGVSQSPRYKVAKRGQDVALRCDPISGHVSLFWYQQALGQGPEFLTYFQNEAQLDKSGLPSDRFFAERPEGSVSTLKIQRTQQEDSAVYLCASSRRLAASTDTQYFGPGTRLTVL.

This clonotype has a count of ten or more. The genes are TRBV9 and TRBJ1-5, with D maybe TRBD1 (5 bases). The V end lost 0 bases, the J end lost 2 bases, and 12 bases lay between the germline ends. CDR1 is SGDLS, CDR2 YYNGEE, per germline. The CDR3 contains 16 residues. CDR3 in amino acids: CASSVGAGLGNQPQHF. The CDR3 nucleotides read TGTGCCAGCAGCGTAGGGGCAGGGTTAGGCAATCAGCCCCAGCATTTT.

This clonotype has only a few counts. The chain combines TRBV12-3 or TRBV12-4 with TRBJ1-5; 8 positions agree with TRBD1. The V segment lost 6 bases and the J segment 4 bases; nucleotides outside the gene matches: 11. The CDR3 is 16 amino acids. Here the CDR3 reads CASSLSLGQVNQPQHF. In DNA, the CDR3 is TGTGCCAGCAGCCTCTCGCTGGGACAGGTTAATCAGCCCCAGCATTTT.

This clonotype was seen more than once but under ten times. The chain uses TRBV18 and TRBJ2-1, with 11 bases lining up with TRBD1. V shed 3 bases and J 3 bases; nucleotides not matched to a gene: 1. This CDR3 comprises 15 residues. Germline CDR1 is KGHSH and CDR2 is LQKENI. The CDR3 sequence is CASSPGTGGYNEQFF. The CDR3 DNA sequence: TGTGCCAGCTCACCTGGGACAGGGGGCTACAATGAGCAGTTCTTC. Filled out from reference TRBV18 and TRBJ2-1, the complete variable domain reads NAGVMQNPRHLVRRRGQEARLRCSPMKGHSHVYWYRQLPEEGLKFMVYLQKENIIDESGMPKERFSAEFPKEGPSILRIQQVVRGDSAAYFCASSPGTGGYNEQFFGPGTRLTVL.

This clonotype was counted many times. V usage is TRBV9 and J usage is TRBJ2-1; D is uncertain. Germline assignment: CDR1 SGDLS and CDR2 YYNGEE. V was clipped by 1 base and J by 8 bases, with 13 bases between them. The CDR3 has 14 residues. CDR3 DNA: TGTGCCAGCAGCGTATCTTTGGCGGACGATGAGCAGTTCTTC. It codes for CASSVSLADDEQFF. Based on the CDR3 plus reference TRBV9 and TRBJ2-1, the full variable domain is DSGVTQTPKHLITATGQRVTLRCSPRSGDLSVYWYQQSLDQGLQFLIQYYNGEERAKGNILERFSAQQFPDLHSELNLSSLELGDSALYFCASSVSLADDEQFFGPGTRLTVL.

This sequence joins TRBV6-1 and TRBJ2-3; D might be TRBD1 or TRBD2, each matching 6 bases. The CDR3 length is 15 residues. V dropped 8 bases and J dropped 0 bases, with 15 bases sitting between them. Germline V gene sequence: CDR1 MNHNS, CDR2 SASEGT. The CDR3 reads CASFLGGFSTDTQYF. The CDR3 nucleotides read TGTGCCAGCTTCCTCGGGGGCTTTAGCACAGATACGCAGTATTTT.

This clonotype was picked up one time. The CDR3 protein is CASRGPYNQPQHF. DNA for the CDR3: TGTGCCAGCCGCGGCCCTTACAATCAGCCCCAGCATTTT. The chain links TRBV25-1 to TRBJ1-5; no reliable D call. Trimming cost V 8 bases and J 3 bases, with 11 bases left between them. This CDR3 spans 13 amino acids. In germline, CDR1 is MGHDK, CDR2 SYGVNS.

This clonotype occurred many times. The V call is TRBV4-3, the J call TRBJ2-2; no reliable D call. Germline CDR1 reads LGHNA; CDR2 reads YSLEER. Trimming cost V 0 bases and J 4 bases, with 15 bases left between them. The CDR3 is made up of 17 amino acids. Here the CDR3 DNA reads TGCGCCAGCAGCCAAGATGGCCCCCCGCCGACCACCGGGGAGCTGTTTTTT. It is translated as CASSQDGPPPTTGELFF.

This clonotype was seen many times. The chain uses TRBV6-2 or TRBV6-3 and TRBJ2-3, with TRBD2 identical over 12 bases. The V and J ends lost 2 bases and 2 bases, in that order; junction bases with no gene match: 5. The germline CDR1 and CDR2 sequences are MNHEY and SVGEGT. The CDR3 has 17 amino acids. Here the CDR3 DNA reads TGTGCCAGCAGTTACGACCTAGCGGGAGGGGACACAGATACGCAGTATTTT. This codes for CASSYDLAGGDTDTQYF.

V is TRBV27 and J is TRBJ1-6; 7 nucleotides agree with TRBD1. The CDR3 runs to 16 residues. Per germline, CDR1 MNHEY and CDR2 SMNVEV (reference sequence). Losses at the gene ends were 5 bases for V and 7 bases for J; bases not matched to a gene: 11. CDR3 nucleotides: TGTGCCAGCAGTCTCCGGGACAGCGCTAGGAATTCACCCCTCCACTTT. Protein product: CASSLRDSARNSPLHF.

The rearrangement joins TRBV3-1 to TRBJ2-1, with a tentative D call TRBD2 (6 bases). CDR3 length equals 16 residues. V was shortened by 0 bases and J by 1 base, with 10 bases between the two germline ends. Germline V gene sequence: CDR1 LGHDT, CDR2 YNNKEL (reference sequence). This CDR3 is CASSQETGVSYNEQFF. In DNA, the CDR3 is TGTGCCAGCAGCCAAGAAACGGGAGTTTCCTACAATGAGCAGTTCTTC.

At least ten counts were recorded for this clonotype. This chain joins TRBV7-6 and TRBJ2-1; D gene uncertain. The CDR3 loop spans 16 amino acids. Germline lookup yields CDR1 SGHVS and CDR2 FNYEAQ. Trimming left V 5 bases short and J 5 bases short, with 19 bases between. Here the CDR3 reads CASSAVPGPIDNEQFF. The CDR3 coding sequence is TGTGCCAGCAGCGCCGTGCCGGGCCCTATAGACAATGAGCAGTTCTTC.

This rearrangement joins TRBV3-1 to TRBJ2-3, with D perhaps matching TRBD2 (6 bases). This CDR3 is 16 amino acids long. Per the germline V gene, CDR1 is LGHDT and CDR2 is YNNKEL (reference sequence). Trimming removed 4 bases at V and 3 bases at J, with 17 bases between. The CDR3 spells CASSLRSRGITDTQYF. The CDR3 DNA sequence: TGTGCCAGCAGCCTTCGGTCGCGGGGAATTACAGATACGCAGTATTTT.

Only a few counts were recorded for this clonotype. The chain links TRBV11-2 to TRBJ2-2, with D maybe TRBD2 (6 bases). Trimming took off 8 bases at V and 5 bases at J, with 21 bases between the two ends. Germline lookup yields CDR1 SGHAT and CDR2 FQNNGV. The CDR3 length is 16 residues. CDR3 loop: CASVWGDSPRTGELFF. In DNA form, the CDR3 reads TGTGCCAGCGTCTGGGGGGACTCTCCTCGGACCGGGGAGCTGTTTTTT.

This clonotype was counted many times. The chain links TRBV7-2 to TRBJ2-5; D remains ambiguous. The CDR3 totals 14 residues. The germline gives CDR1 SGHTA, CDR2 FQGNSA. V lost 2 bases, J lost 1 base, and 8 bases lay in between. CDR3 in DNA: TGTGCCAGCAGCTTATCGGGCGGCCAAGAGACCCAGTACTTC. This sequence encodes CASSLSGGQETQYF.

This clonotype was seen only a few times. CDR3 in amino acids: CASSVGRLKETQYF. The CDR3 nucleotides read TGTGCCAGCAGTGTGGGCAGGCTAAAAGAGACCCAGTACTTC. This chain joins TRBV2 and TRBJ2-5; D remains unclear. The germline V gene has CDR1 SNHLY and CDR2 FYNNEI. Trimming left V 4 bases short and J 3 bases short, with 12 bases between. The CDR3 spans 14 residues. Combining the CDR3 with reference TRBV2 and TRBJ2-5 gives the whole variable domain EPEVTQTPSHQVTQMGQEVILRCVPISNHLYFYWYRQILGQKVEFLVSFYNNEISEKSEIFDDQFSVERPDGSNFTLKIRSTKLEDSAMYFCASSVGRLKETQYFGPGTRLLVL.

This clonotype occurred many times. The chain recombines TRBV9 with TRBJ2-1; 8 nucleotides agree with TRBD2. CDR1 is SGDLS, CDR2 YYNGEE, per germline. The CDR3 extends over 15 amino acids. The V gene end was trimmed by 0 bases and the J gene end by 8 bases; junction bases not matched to a gene: 7. CDR3 DNA sequence: TGTGCCAGCAGCGTAGCAGCGGGAGTGATCGATGAGCAGTTCTTC. This encodes CASSVAAGVIDEQFF.

This chain links TRBV9 with TRBJ1-1; no definite D call. CDR1 SGDLS and CDR2 YYNGEE come from the germline V gene. V was cut by 0 bases and J by 5 bases, with 11 bases left in between. CDR3 length: 14 residues. The CDR3 loop reads CASSVEGRGTEAFF. The DNA of the CDR3 is TGTGCCAGCAGCGTAGAGGGAAGAGGGACTGAAGCTTTCTTT. Variable domain in full (rest from reference TRBV9 and TRBJ1-1): DSGVTQTPKHLITATGQRVTLRCSPRSGDLSVYWYQQSLDQGLQFLIQYYNGEERAKGNILERFSAQQFPDLHSELNLSSLELGDSALYFCASSVEGRGTEAFFGQGTRLTVV.

There are many counts of this clonotype. The V gene is TRBV7-2, the J gene TRBJ2-3; TRBD2 matches at 8 bases. V shed 1 base and J 2 bases; nucleotides not matched to a gene: 5. The CDR3 is 16 amino acids. Germline loops: CDR1 SGHTA, CDR2 FQGNSA. The CDR3 protein is CASSLVTGGLTDTQYF. CDR3 coding DNA: TGTGCCAGCAGCTTAGTCACGGGAGGGCTCACAGATACGCAGTATTTT.